These 21 T cell receptor beta chains were sequenced from one sample in a study of blood T cell repertoires in COVID-19. Method: immunoSEQ multiplex PCR; TCRdb's copy keeps in-frame clones and lacks some. The sample has around 120,000 clones, 87% seen once. What was sequenced was peripheral blood. The receptors shown here come from a woman in her 70s with acute or convalescent COVID-19.

The CDR3 here is CASRNRDRGFGGELFF. In DNA form, the CDR3 reads TGTGCCAGTAGAAATCGGGACAGGGGATTTGGCGGGGAGCTGTTTTTT. The chain recombines TRBV19 with TRBJ2-2; 10 bases agree with TRBD1. The ends lost 6 bases at V and 7 bases at J; junction bases unmatched: 11. The germline gives CDR1 LNHDA, CDR2 SQIVND (reference sequence). The CDR3 length is 16 residues.

This chain uses TRBV10-1 with TRBJ2-4; maybe TRBD2 (6 bases). This CDR3 has 15 residues. V lost 2 bases, J lost 2 bases, and 10 bases lay in between. Per germline, CDR1 WNHNN and CDR2 SYGVQD (reference sequence). CDR3 DNA sequence: TGCGCCAGCAGTGAGGCAGGGAGGACCAAAAACATTCAGTACTTC. It codes for CASSEAGRTKNIQYF.

The chain combines TRBV6-2 or TRBV6-3 with TRBJ2-1; D gene ambiguous. Per the germline V gene, CDR1 is MNHEY and CDR2 is SVGEGT. The CDR3 totals 12 residues. Trimming took off 1 base at V and 10 bases at J, with 8 bases between the two ends. The CDR3 DNA sequence: TGTGCCAGCAGTTACTTGGGCAGGGAGCAGTTCTTC. It encodes CASSYLGREQFF.

The chain uses TRBV7-3 and TRBJ2-2; 12 bases align to TRBD2. Trimming cost V 5 bases and J 5 bases; bases outside gene matches: 3. CDR3 length: 15 amino acids. Germline V gene data show CDR1 as SGHTA and CDR2 as FQGTGA. CDR3: CASSATSGGTGELFF. CDR3 DNA: TGTGCCAGCAGCGCCACTAGCGGGGGGACCGGGGAGCTGTTTTTT.

The genes are TRBV9 and TRBJ2-2; D perhaps matches TRBD2 (5 bases). Germline V gene sequence: CDR1 SGDLS, CDR2 YYNGEE. This CDR3 contains 16 residues. Trimming shortened V by 0 bases and J by 5 bases, and 14 bases separated the two germline ends. CDR3 amino acids: CASSVVPLEGTGELFF. CDR3 nucleotides: TGTGCCAGCAGCGTAGTTCCACTAGAGGGTACCGGGGAGCTGTTTTTT.

This clone showed up just once. The CDR3 DNA follows: TGTGCCAGCAGAGCGGAGGGGCGAGCTTTCTTT. It specifies CASRAEGRAFF. J is TRBJ1-1 and V is TRBV12-3 or TRBV12-4, with D perhaps matching TRBD1 (5 bases). The ends were cut back, 6 bases at V and 10 bases at J, with 12 bases in the middle. CDR3 length: 11 amino acids.

The V gene is TRBV5-1, the J gene TRBJ1-2; D gene ambiguous. Looked up from germline, CDR1 is SGHRS and CDR2 is YFSETQ. The CDR3 spans 13 residues. V dropped 5 bases and J dropped 2 bases, with 10 bases sitting between them. This CDR3 reads CASRAADNYGYTF. Here the CDR3 DNA reads TGCGCCAGCAGGGCGGCAGACAACTATGGCTACACCTTC.

This chain connects TRBV28 to TRBJ1-4; perhaps TRBD1 as D (5 bases). The CDR3 has 15 residues. V was clipped by 7 bases and J by 4 bases, with 16 bases between them. CDR1 is MDHEN and CDR2 is SYDVKM in the germline V gene. The CDR3 coding sequence is TGTGCCAGCAACCCGGGTGGGGCTAGTAATGAAAAACTGTTTTTT. Protein: CASNPGGASNEKLFF.

This clone was counted a few times. The chain joins TRBV6-5 to TRBJ2-7, with TRBD1 as a possible D gene (6 bases). The CDR3 is made up of 16 amino acids. Looked up from germline, CDR1 is MNHEY and CDR2 is SVGAGI. Trimming cost V 2 bases and J 3 bases, with 17 bases left between them. CDR3 protein: CASSYSTAAGDYEQYF. The CDR3 bases are TGTGCCAGCAGTTACAGTACGGCGGCAGGGGACTACGAGCAGTACTTC.

In this sample, this clone turned up once. The chain combines TRBV5-6 with TRBJ2-7; D gene uncertain. Between the trimmed V and J ends, which lost 3 bases and 3 bases, there was a span of 10 bases. This CDR3 contains 13 residues. CDR1 is SGHDT and CDR2 is YYEEEE in the germline V gene. The CDR3 sequence: CASSSKLGYEQYF. As DNA, the CDR3 is TGTGCCAGCAGCTCAAAGCTTGGCTACGAGCAGTACTTC.

The V call is TRBV7-3, the J call TRBJ1-1; D is undetermined. Trimming stripped 5 bases from V and 2 bases from J, with 18 bases between. Germline V gene sequence: CDR1 SGHTA, CDR2 FQGTGA. This CDR3 is built from 16 residues. Here the CDR3 DNA reads TGTGCCAGCAGCCCATCACCTGGGCCTGGAAACACTGAAGCTTTCTTT. It translates to CASSPSPGPGNTEAFF.

This clone was observed at least ten times. The chain joins TRBV18 to TRBJ2-1; D unresolved. The germline CDR1 and CDR2 sequences are KGHSH and LQKENI. The CDR3 contains 14 residues. V was trimmed by 0 bases and J by 6 bases, leaving 9 bases between them. In DNA, the CDR3 is TGTGCCAGCTCACCACCGTACGGTTCCAATGAGCAGTTCTTC. The encoded protein is CASSPPYGSNEQFF.

The chain is built from TRBV5-1 and TRBJ2-3; perhaps TRBD2 as D (6 bases). The CDR3 is made up of 16 amino acids. Germline V gene lookup returns CDR1 SGHRS and CDR2 YFSETQ. V lost 0 bases, J lost 0 bases, and 11 bases lay in between. The CDR3 spells CASSLAAGFSTDTQYF. The CDR3 region has the DNA TGCGCCAGCAGCTTGGCCGCGGGGTTTAGCACAGATACGCAGTATTTT.

This rearrangement joins TRBV5-1 to TRBJ2-7; 10 nucleotides agree with TRBD1. The CDR3 loop spans 14 amino acids. Germline-derived CDR1 and CDR2 are SGHRS and YFSETQ. Unmatched junction bases numbered 4, after V lost 2 bases and J lost 5 bases. The chain's CDR3 is CASSFETGGDEQYF. The CDR3 nucleotides are TGCGCCAGCAGCTTCGAGACAGGGGGCGACGAGCAGTACTTC. Filled out from reference TRBV5-1 and TRBJ2-7, the complete variable domain reads KAGVTQTPRYLIKTRGQQVTLSCSPISGHRSVSWYQQTPGQGLQFLFEYFSETQRNKGNFPGRFSGRQFSNSRSEMNVSTLELGDSALYLCASSFETGGDEQYFGPGTRLTVT.

Comment on this clone: Other DNA sequences in the same sample also yield this CDR3. The chain combines TRBV12-3 or TRBV12-4 with TRBJ1-2, with 7 bases aligning to TRBD1. The CDR3 sequence is 12 residues long. V lost 6 bases, J lost 2 bases, and 0 bases stayed unmatched. The CDR3 region is CASSRGNYGYTF. In nucleotides, the CDR3 is TGTGCCAGCAGCAGGGGGAACTATGGCTACACCTTC.

This clone was observed once. The chain is built from TRBV11-2 and TRBJ1-5; tentative D call: TRBD1 (5 bases). The CDR3 is made up of 15 amino acids. Trimming cost V 5 bases and J 2 bases, with 13 bases left between them. Germline CDR1 and CDR2: SGHAT and FQNNGV. CDR3: CASSRGGYGNQPQHF. The CDR3 nucleotides read TGTGCCAGCAGCCGTGGGGGGTATGGCAATCAGCCCCAGCATTTT.

This clone appeared once. The V call is TRBV30, the J call TRBJ1-4; D gene ambiguous. The CDR3 is made up of 16 amino acids. CDR1 and CDR2 (germline): GTSNPN, SVGIG (reference sequence). V shed 0 bases and J shed 0 bases, with 11 bases lying between them. The CDR3 DNA reads as TGTGCCTGGAGTGTACCTGGCAGTGCAACTAATGAAAAACTGTTTTTT. Residues: CAWSVPGSATNEKLFF.

The chain employs TRBV2 and TRBJ1-1; 11 bases are a match to TRBD1. CDR3 length: 15 amino acids. Germline lookup yields CDR1 SNHLY and CDR2 FYNNEI. The V segment lost 6 bases and the J segment 4 bases; nucleotides outside the gene matches: 7. CDR3 in amino acids: CASRDRGRGGTEAFF. The CDR3 region has the DNA TGTGCCAGCAGGGACAGGGGGCGCGGGGGCACTGAAGCTTTCTTT. Looking up the rest from reference TRBV2 and TRBJ1-1 gives the full variable domain: EPEVTQTPSHQVTQMGQEVILRCVPISNHLYFYWYRQILGQKVEFLVSFYNNEISEKSEIFDDQFSVERPDGSNFTLKIRSTKLEDSAMYFCASRDRGRGGTEAFFGQGTRLTVV.

The genes are TRBV2 and TRBJ1-6; the D is unclear. CDR3 length equals 14 residues. Per the germline V gene, CDR1 is SNHLY and CDR2 is FYNNEI. With 7 bases removed from V and 0 bases from J, the gap between germline ends came to 7 bases. CDR3 nucleotides: TGTGCCAGCACCCGGAGCTCCTATAATTCACCCCTCCACTTT. Amino acids: CASTRSSYNSPLHF.

The chain carries TRBV5-1 and TRBJ2-2; D ambiguous. Deletions cut 4 bases from V and 2 bases from J, with 3 bases between. Germline V lookup: CDR1 SGHRS, CDR2 YFSETQ. CDR3 size: 12 residues. DNA of the CDR3: TGCGCCAGCAGCCAAAACACCGGGGAGCTGTTTTTT. It translates to CASSQNTGELFF.

The rearrangement joins TRBV3-1 (or the pseudogene TRBV3-2) to TRBJ1-4; the match to TRBD1 covers 7 bases. In germline, CDR1 is LGHDT, CDR2 YNNKEL (reference sequence). CDR3 length: 13 amino acids. Trimming removed 6 bases from V and 10 bases from J; junction bases left unmatched: 8. The CDR3 protein is CASRYRDSGKLFF. CDR3 nucleotide sequence: TGTGCCAGCAGGTACCGGGACAGTGGAAAACTGTTTTTT.